The following is a T cell receptor beta chain sequence with its context. Its antigen is not identified. The entry originates in a study of T cell responses to AZD1222 COVID-19 vaccine. Across the study: Researchers grouped second doses given at about 4 or about 12 weeks into one pool.

The length of the CDR3 is 14 residues. Trimming removed 4 bases from V and 0 bases from J, with 10 bases in between. Germline CDR1 is SGHRS and CDR2 is YFSETQ. Study results and limitations: The study found Spike-specific TCR breadth and depth rose after two AZD1222 doses. Regions 160-218 and 743-854 dominated among vaccine-associated CD4 TCRs spanning spike. Unmutated variant regions are reportedly the target of nearly half of TCRs that are spike-specific.

Assay: immunoSEQ multiplex PCR; the TCRdb copy retains only in-frame clones and omits some. The sample has over 150,000 clones, about 87% seen once. The receptor was derived from an adult in good health. This specimen consisted of peripheral blood, obtained on day 0 of AZD1222 vaccination. The chain couples TRBV5-1 to TRBJ1-2, with D tentatively TRBD1 (6 bases). DNA for the CDR3: TGCGCCAGCAGCCCGGGGACAACTAACTATGGCTACACCTTC. It codes for CASSPGTTNYGYTF.